The rows below give T cell receptor beta chains drawn from one sample of a study of lung T cells in sarcoidosis with Löfgren's syndrome. TCRdb itself ran the reads through MiXCR, one entry per CDR3 protein. This sample has 2,000 to 3,000 distinct CDR3 sequences, with around 30% found just once. The sample taken for sequencing was CD4+ T cells from PBMCs. The receptor source for this set is a human donor with sarcoidosis (Löfgren's syndrome or another form), or a control subject (not recorded which). The CDR3 runs from the conserved cysteine through the conserved F or W. A D gene is named only where the DNA matches it firmly. Expanded clones are given a class, and other clones once, few, many or no size at all.

>TRBD2|TRBV5-1|many|TRBJ2-1
TGCGCCAGCAGCTTACTAGCGGGGGTGGAGAATGAGCAGTTCTTC
CASSLLAGVENEQFF
>TRBD1|TRBV2|medium-sized|TRBJ1-6
TGTGCCAGCCGTACAGGGGGCAATTCACCCCTCCACTTT
CASRTGGNSPLHF
>NA|TRBV4-1|NA|TRBJ2-1
TGCGCCAGCAGCCAATGTCAACCATCAATGAGGCAGTTCTTC
CASSQCQPSMRQFF
>NA|TRBV7-8|medium-sized|TRBJ1-3
TGTGCCAGCAGCTTAGTAGAGCCTGTCCCTGGAAACACCATATATTTT
CASSLVEPVPGNTIYF
>NA|TRBV12-3/TRBV12-4|many|TRBJ1-5
TGTGCCAGCGGAGCGAGGGGGAGCAATCAGCCCCAGCATTTT
CASGARGSNQPQHF
>TRBD2|TRBV20-1|large|TRBJ2-1
TGCAGTGCCTACCCGGGACTACACTACAATGAGCAGTTCTTC
CSAYPGLHYNEQFF
>NA|TRBV2|medium-sized|TRBJ2-7
TGTGCCAGCAGTGAATTTTTCGGGCTAGGAGATTACGAGCAGTACTTC
CASSEFFGLGDYEQYF
>NA|TRBV29-1|NA|TRBJ2-1
TGCAGCGTTGCGGAGTACAATGAGCAGTTCTTC
CSVAEYNEQFF
>TRBD1|TRBV20-1|medium-sized|TRBJ2-5
TGCAGTGCTAGCAGGGGGAGCCAGACCCAGTACTTC
CSASRGSQTQYF
>TRBD2|TRBV2|NA|TRBJ2-3
TGTGCCAGCGGTAGAGCGGGAAAGGGAACATATACGCAGTATTTT
CASGRAGKGTYTQYF
>NA|TRBV20-1|large|TRBJ2-7
TGCAGTGCCCCCTGGTCCGGGGGAGACGAGCAGTACTTC
CSAPWSGGDEQYF
>TRBD1|TRBV27|medium-sized|TRBJ1-6
TGTGCCAGCAGCTTTACGCCGACAGGGGACAATTCACCCCTCCACTTT
CASSFTPTGDNSPLHF
>NA|TRBV28|medium-sized|TRBJ2-1
TGTGCCAGCAGTTCCATGCAAGGGGGAATAAGAAGTTTCAATGAGCAGTTCTTC
CASSSMQGGIRSFNEQFF
>TRBD2|TRBV3-1|medium-sized|TRBJ2-5
TGTGCCAGCAGCCAACAGACTAGCGGGAAGCAAGAGACCCAGTACTTC
CASSQQTSGKQETQYF
>NA|TRBV6-6|once|TRBJ2-1
TGTGCCAGCAGTTACTTGGCAGGGGAGGTGAAGGGGCAGTTCTTC
CASSYLAGEVKGQFF
>NA|TRBV28|medium-sized|TRBJ2-3
TGTGCCAGCAGCGAGACAGCCTCGGGGACAGATACGCAGTATTTT
CASSETASGTDTQYF
>NA|TRBV20-1|large|TRBJ2-5
TGCAGTGCTACCAACCCCGGGACGGCCTTGGCGACCCAGTACTTC
CSATNPGTALATQYF
>NA|TRBV20-1|large|TRBJ2-3
TGCAGTGCCACCACAGATACGCAGTATTTT
CSATTDTQYF
>NA|TRBV28|large|TRBJ1-1
TGTGCCAGCACCGTCGTTGGTAGTGAAGCTTTCTTT
CASTVVGSEAFF
>TRBD2|TRBV7-2|medium-sized|TRBJ2-3
TGTGCCAGCAGATCCCCGGGCGGGAGGGGTGAAGATACGCAGTATTTT
CASRSPGGRGEDTQYF
>TRBD1|TRBV20-1|medium-sized|TRBJ2-2
TGCAGTGCTAGCCCGACAGGGCCCGCGAACACCGGGGAGCTGTTTTTT
CSASPTGPANTGELFF
>NA|TRBV19|many|TRBJ2-6
TGTGCCAGTAGTATTATCCAGGGTATGTCTGGGGCCAACGTCCTGACTTTC
CASSIIQGMSGANVLTF
>NA|TRBV12-3/TRBV12-4|NA|TRBJ2-7
TGTGCCAGCAGCTTTACGGGCTACGAGCAGTGCTTC
CASSFTGYEQCF
>TRBD2|TRBV20-1|medium-sized|TRBJ2-1
TGCAGTGCCAGACGACTAGCGGGGTGGAATGAGCAGTTCTTC
CSARRLAGWNEQFF
>TRBD2|TRBV20-1|medium-sized|TRBJ2-3
TGCAGTGCGATTCGAGCGGGGCCAGGATCAGATACGCAGTATTTT
CSAIRAGPGSDTQYF
>TRBD2|TRBV5-1|NA|TRBJ2-5
TGCGTCGGCAGCTCCTTAGCGGGCATCCAAGAGACCCAGTACTTC
CVGSSLAGIQETQYF
>NA|TRBV20-1|NA|TRBJ2-1
TGCAGTGCTGCTCCGGACCCCCTCGGTGAGCAGTTCTTC
CSAAPDPLGEQFF
>NA|TRBV10-2|medium-sized|TRBJ1-5
TGCGCCAGCAGTGACCTCGGAGGTCAGCCCCAGCATTTT
CASSDLGGQPQHF
>NA|TRBV29-1|medium-sized|TRBJ2-1
TGCAGCGTGGAGCCCGAGGGGACCCCCTCCTACAATGAGCAGTTCTTC
CSVEPEGTPSYNEQFF
>NA|TRBV28|NA|TRBJ1-5
TGTGCCAGCAGTTCTAGGGGGGATAGCGATCAGCACCAGCATTTT
CASSSRGDSDQHQHF
>TRBD2|TRBV20-1|NA|TRBJ2-1
TGCAGTGCCAGCCCGGGACTACACTACAATGAGCAGTTCTTC
CSASPGLHYNEQFF
>TRBD1|TRBV20-1|medium-sized|TRBJ1-5
TGCAGTGCCAGGACAGGGGGAGGCAATCAGCCCCAGCATTTT
CSARTGGGNQPQHF
>TRBD1|TRBV5-4|medium-sized|TRBJ1-2
TGTGCCAGCAGCATGGACAGGGTGGATGGCTACACCTTC
CASSMDRVDGYTF
>TRBD1|TRBV5-1|few|TRBJ2-5
TGCGCCAGCAGCTCGACAGGGCTGGGGACCCAGTACTTC
CASSSTGLGTQYF
>NA|TRBV10-3|medium-sized|TRBJ2-3
TGTGCCATCAGGGCAGATTCAGATACGCAGTATTTT
CAIRADSDTQYF
>NA|TRBV5-1|few|TRBJ1-5
TGCGCCAGCAGCTTGGATGGGCAGCCCAATCAGCCCCAGCATTTT
CASSLDGQPNQPQHF
>TRBD2|TRBV7-2|medium-sized|TRBJ2-7
TGTGCCAGCAGCCCCGGACTAGCGGGAACAGGGGAGCAGTACTTC
CASSPGLAGTGEQYF
>NA|TRBV7-8|NA|TRBJ1-1
TGTGCCGGCAACAAAAGACTCGGGGAAGGCACTGAAGCTCTCTTT
CAGNKRLGEGTEALF
>TRBD1|TRBV6-1|medium-sized|TRBJ1-4
TGTGCCAGCCGATCAGGGGGCGATGGTGAAAAACTGTTTTTT
CASRSGGDGEKLFF
>TRBD2|TRBV29-1|NA|TRBJ2-1
TGCAGCGTCGACGGGGGAGGGAGCTCCTACAATGAGCAGTTCTTC
CSVDGGGSSYNEQFF
>NA|TRBV7-9|medium-sized|TRBJ2-1
TGTGCCAGCAGCTTAAGGACCTACAATGAGCAGTTCTTC
CASSLRTYNEQFF
>NA|TRBV11-3|many|TRBJ1-1
TGTGCCAGCAGCGCCAGGGGTAAGACGACTGAAGCTTTCTTT
CASSARGKTTEAFF
>TRBD2|TRBV15|medium-sized|TRBJ2-3
TGTGCCACCAGCGAGGGACTGGGACTAGCGGGCCATACGCAGTATTTT
CATSEGLGLAGHTQYF
>NA|TRBV5-1|medium-sized|TRBJ1-1
TGCGCCAGCAGCTCCGGGACTACTTCGACCACTGAAGCTTTCTTT
CASSSGTTSTTEAFF
>NA|TRBV5-1|once|TRBJ2-5
TGCGCCAGCAGCCGGGACTCCAGGGGAGAGGCTCAGTACTTC
CASSRDSRGEAQYF
>NA|TRBV7-2|medium-sized|TRBJ1-4
TGTGCCAGCAGCCCAGGACCCGCCAGAACTAATGAAAAACTGTTTTTT
CASSPGPARTNEKLFF
>NA|TRBV11-2|medium-sized|TRBJ2-5
TGTGCCAGCAGCCCGGACAGACTGCTAGCTGAGACCCAGTACTTC
CASSPDRLLAETQYF
>NA|TRBV5-1|many|TRBJ2-5
TGCGCCAGCAGCCGGGACTCCAGGGGAGAGACCCAGTACTTC
CASSRDSRGETQYF
>NA|TRBV29-1|many|TRBJ2-1
TGCAGCTCGAGGATCGGATGGAATGAGCAGTTCTTC
CSSRIGWNEQFF
>NA|TRBV4-1|NA|TRBJ2-7
TGCGCCAGTAGCCAAGACTGGGGGCACCCCTACGAGCAGTACTTC
CASSQDWGHPYEQYF
>NA|TRBV12-3/TRBV12-4|many|TRBJ2-7
TGTGCCAGCAGTTTCCGGGCAATCGGCGAGCAGTACTTC
CASSFRAIGEQYF